This T cell receptor beta chain was observed in a study of shared T cell receptors in the human thymus. Trimming pared 4 bases from V and 4 bases from J, leaving 17 bases between. Germline V gives CDR1 SGHKS, CDR2 YYEKEE (reference sequence). The length of the CDR3 is 16 residues. This table comes from immunoSEQ multiplex PCR, and its TCRdb copy is limited to in-frame clones, with some not included. The data show 500,000 to 750,000 clones, 88% seen once. These same data were also listed under a study on human thymus T cells. From that report: Thymic and blood repertoires appeared to display a bias in their usage of V and J genes. Related work found strong thymic repertoire overlap between unrelated individuals.

The origin of this receptor is a boy younger than two with a congenital heart defect. Sequences were obtained from thymocytes. The J gene is TRBJ2-2, the V gene TRBV5-5, with a weak D call TRBD1 (6 bases). CDR3 protein: CASSAAHGTTTGELFF. CDR3 coding DNA: TGTGCCAGCAGCGCAGCCCACGGGACAACCACCGGGGAGCTGTTTTTT.